This entry concerns a single T cell receptor beta chain. The CDR3 contains 16 residues. CDR1 is SGHVS and CDR2 is FNYEAQ in the germline V gene. The V end was cut by 5 bases, the J end by 3 bases, with 17 bases between. Generated by immunoSEQ multiplex PCR, the TCRdb table keeps only in-frame clones and is missing some. The table has some 95,000 clones, about 91% seen once. These data are taken from a study of control samples from healthy donors and cancer patients. The sequenced sample was blood. The source of this sequence is a man between 25 and 39 years old in good health. V gene TRBV7-6 combines with J gene TRBJ2-1; D is perhaps TRBD1 or TRBD2 (6 bases each). DNA for the CDR3: TGTGCCAGCAGCCTAGGGGGGAGTGATATCTACAATGAGCAGTTCTTC. Its translation: CASSLGGSDIYNEQFF.